The following is a T cell receptor (beta chain) sequence with its context. Ten or more counts support this clonotype. The clone's antigen remains unknown. Base qualities are not recorded, but no much larger clone differs from it by a single base. The TCR beta CDR3 regions were amplified from RNA transcripts. The TCR CDR3 was subjected to a first round of RT-PCR using the HTBI primer set and the Qiagen OneStep RT-PCR kit. Libraries were constructed in a second round of multiplex PCR, after which size selection and purification were carried out. Paired-end sequencing of the libraries was performed with 100 bp reads on an Illumina HiSeq2000. Processing in the source paper ran as follows. SOAPnuke was used to process the raw data, throwing out any read that contained adapters or uncalled bases, had a mean Phred below 15, or lacked an exact constant-primer or identifier match. High-quality paired reads were merged with COPE v1.2.5, and unique nucleotide sequences were defined as clonotypes. Clonotypes were aligned to IMGT TRBV, TRBD and TRBJ reference segments using MiTCR v1.1. Only V-J combinations with frequency above 0.0001, covering approximately 99% of repertoires, were analysed. A TCS score was defined as the ratio between F50 (clonal expansion) and ExV (chaos), using BLOSUM62-based TCRdist between CDR3 peptides within each V-J. Welch's t-statistics and random forest reduced around 550 V-J features to 13, which were used in a naive Bayes classifier (R e1071). Using fastp at Q25 and MiXCR, TCRdb reprocessed the public reads and kept productive beta chains. Identical CDR3 proteins give one entry, which carries the most common genes and DNA. TCRdb, rather than the study authors, made the V and J calls. The sample table shows 450,000 to 550,000 distinct CDR3 sequences, and roughly a quarter are seen once. The ten largest make up around 10% of the sample.

Moderately to severely active disease, a Clinical Activity Score of at least 3, a NOSPECS grade of at least 4, and a duration under 3 months were present in ophthalmopathy patients. The study excluded patients with uncontrolled infections, other autoimmune diseases, pregnancy or lactation. Diagnoses were established on the basis of clinical symptoms, serum thyroxine and TRAb, thyroid ultrasound, and orbital computed tomography. Ficoll-Paque density gradient centrifugation was used to isolate PBMCs from 8 to 10 ml of fresh peripheral blood. Total RNA was extracted using Trizol reagent, and RNA quality was assessed on an Agilent 2100 Bioanalyzer. Sequences DFQATT (CDR1) and SNEGSKA (CDR2) are obtained from the germline V gene (reference sequence). From cysteine to phenylalanine, the CDR3 is 11 amino acids long. The retained sequence is limited to the CDR3, 33 bases, with the frame set at the first base. A distance of 8 bases separates the germline ends of V and J, which lose 7 bases and 5 bases respectively.

This entry comes from a study of T cells in Graves' hyperthyroidism and ophthalmopathy (dated by TCRdb to between 2017 and 2020). Looking at the study overall: Peripheral blood samples were taken at the time of initial diagnosis, prior to any treatment. A discovery cohort of about a hundred patients, approximately 45 with Graves' ophthalmopathy and about 58 with stable Graves' hyperthyroidism, was used to find distinguishing TCR V-J signatures. An independent validation cohort of 18 to 20 hyperthyroidism patients and roughly 16 patients who later progressed to ophthalmopathy tested prospective prediction of ophthalmopathy. The approximately 90 discovery patients were divided at random into training and test sets in a 7:3 ratio. The study also compared thyroid tissue and blood T-cell repertoires from five or six Graves' hyperthyroidism patients. After sampling, hyperthyroidism patients received methimazole starting at 30 mg daily, and ophthalmopathy patients received high-dose intravenous methylprednisolone. The paper reports TCR Vbeta CDR3 sequencing of over 120 peripheral blood samples: 43 ophthalmopathy, 75 to 80 hyperthyroidism and roughly 17 progressor patients.

Points the paper makes about the study in general: Most expanded thyroid clonotypes (frequency above 0.001) were also found in blood, which suggests that blood repertoires may mirror thyroid immune responses. In validation, the model predicted progression to ophthalmopathy with 60% to 71% sensitivity and about 73% specificity, a median of around six months before onset. Ophthalmopathy was separated from stable hyperthyroidism by a 13 V-J signature model, with about 88% sensitivity and about 84% specificity obtained in cross-validation and 80%/75% obtained in testing. Sample size was not statistically predetermined, and investigators were not blinded to group allocation.

The source material was blood. This receptor chain uses TRBV20-1 and TRBJ2-2; too little of a D gene remains to name it. The sequence derives from a woman in her 30s with Graves' ophthalmopathy. Read as DNA, the sequence is TGCAGTGTCCCAGTGACCGGGGAGCTGTTTTTT. It is translated as CSVPVTGELFF.